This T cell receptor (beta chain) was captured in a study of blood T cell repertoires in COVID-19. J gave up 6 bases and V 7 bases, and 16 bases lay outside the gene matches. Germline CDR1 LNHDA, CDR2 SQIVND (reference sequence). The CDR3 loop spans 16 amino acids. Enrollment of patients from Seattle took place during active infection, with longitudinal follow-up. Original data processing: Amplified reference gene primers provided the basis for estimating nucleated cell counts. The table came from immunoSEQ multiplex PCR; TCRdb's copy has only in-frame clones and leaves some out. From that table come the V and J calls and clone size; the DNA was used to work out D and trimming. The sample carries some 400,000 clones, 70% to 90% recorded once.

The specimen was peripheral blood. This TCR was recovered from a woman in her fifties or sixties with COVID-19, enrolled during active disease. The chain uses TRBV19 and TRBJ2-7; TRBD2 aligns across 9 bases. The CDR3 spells CASTVASSGGPFEQYF. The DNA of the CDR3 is TGTGCCAGTACCGTGGCATCCAGCGGGGGGCCGTTCGAGCAGTACTTC.